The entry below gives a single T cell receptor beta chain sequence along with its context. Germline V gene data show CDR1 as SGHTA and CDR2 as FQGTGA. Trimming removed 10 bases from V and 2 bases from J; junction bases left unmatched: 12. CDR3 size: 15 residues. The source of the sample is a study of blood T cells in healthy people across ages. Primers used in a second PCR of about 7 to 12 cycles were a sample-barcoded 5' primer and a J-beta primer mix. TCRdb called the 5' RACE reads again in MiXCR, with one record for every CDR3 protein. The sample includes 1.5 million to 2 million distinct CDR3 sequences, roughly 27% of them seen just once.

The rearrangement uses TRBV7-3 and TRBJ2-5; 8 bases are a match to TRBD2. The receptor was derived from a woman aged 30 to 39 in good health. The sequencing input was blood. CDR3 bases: TGTGCCAACAGTTGGTCTAGCGGGTTACAAGAGACCCAGTACTTC. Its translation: CANSWSSGLQETQYF.